This T cell receptor beta chain appears in the sequencing data of a study of glioma-infiltrating T cells after dendritic cell vaccination. Study details: Glioblastoma patients came from Phase I and II dendritic cell vaccination trials.

TCRB CDR3 was amplified from 2 ug genomic DNA or less. The primer mix had 60 V beta and 13 J beta primers. Clones were sequenced by immunoSEQ multiplex PCR, and TCRdb holds only the in-frame ones, with some missing. This sample has about 82,000 clones, with approximately 90% found just once. Per the germline V gene, CDR1 is MGHRA and CDR2 is YSYEKL. The CDR3 extends over 13 amino acids. V gave up 2 bases and J gave up 4 bases; unmatched junction bases: 1. Patients had residual fresh-frozen tumor tissue and more than two years of survival data. The gene calls are TRBV4-1 and TRBJ2-5, with 7 bases fitting TRBD1. This specimen consisted of blood, obtained before dendritic cell vaccination. This TCR derives from a human donor with glioblastoma. The CDR3 DNA is TGCGCCAGCAGCCAACCAGGGGGAGAGACCCAGTACTTC. As protein: CASSQPGGETQYF.